A single sample is the source of the 17 T cell receptor beta chains below, sequenced in a study of graft-versus-host responses after intestinal transplantation. The data were produced by immunoSEQ multiplex PCR, yet TCRdb's version contains in-frame clones alone and is incomplete. The sample gives 85,000 to 100,000 clones, about 82% of which show up once; 1.4% to 1.5% is in the top ten. The sequencing used PBMCs, collected 255 days after intestinal transplant. The receptors here all came from a human patient who received an intestinal transplant, so some T cells may come from the graft donor.

This chain links TRBV10-2 with TRBJ1-1, with no clear D. Germline V gene sequence: CDR1 WSHSY, CDR2 SAAADI. This CDR3 spans 13 amino acids. V dropped 7 bases and J dropped 2 bases, with 11 bases sitting between them. The CDR3 sequence is CASKEAVNTEAFF. The CDR3 coding sequence is TGCGCCAGCAAGGAGGCGGTTAACACTGAAGCTTTCTTT.

The J gene is TRBJ2-2, the V gene TRBV19; D remains ambiguous. The CDR3 covers 13 residues. CDR1 is LNHDA, CDR2 SQIVND, per germline (reference sequence). V lost 1 base and J 10 bases, leaving 10 bases between the germline ends. The CDR3 loop reads CASSIVGPQELFF. CDR3 nucleotide sequence: TGTGCCAGTAGTATAGTAGGCCCTCAGGAGCTGTTTTTT.

This chain uses TRBV27 with TRBJ1-2; D might be TRBD1 (6 bases). The CDR3 is 13 residues long. The germline V gene encodes CDR1 MNHEY and CDR2 SMNVEV (reference sequence). V lost 4 bases and J lost 4, with 10 bases in between. CDR3 region: CASSSGQFYGYTF. In nucleotides, the CDR3 is TGTGCCAGCAGTTCAGGACAGTTCTATGGCTACACCTTC.

This clone was recorded a few times. The chain recombines TRBV11-1 with TRBJ2-7; the D gene is possibly TRBD1 (7 bases). The CDR3 is 15 residues long. Trimming removed 3 bases at V and 1 base at J, with 13 bases between. CDR1 and CDR2 (germline): SGHAT, FQDESV (reference sequence). The chain's CDR3 is CASSLRDSISYEQYF. CDR3 bases: TGTGCCAGCAGCTTGCGGGACAGCATTTCCTACGAGCAGTACTTC.

The chain carries TRBV5-1 and TRBJ1-1; 9 nucleotides line up with TRBD1. The CDR3 is 16 amino acids. V was clipped by 4 bases and J by 4 bases; unmatched bases: 11. The germline V gene has CDR1 SGHRS and CDR2 YFSETQ. Written as DNA, the CDR3 is TGCGCCAGCAGCACCACCGGGACAGGGAGTATCACTGAAGCTTTCTTT. Amino acid sequence: CASSTTGTGSITEAFF.

The chain has TRBV13 and TRBJ1-2; no firm D call. This CDR3 comprises 14 residues. V lost 3 bases to trimming and J lost 2 bases, with 10 bases between them. Germline CDR1 PRHDT, CDR2 FYEKMQ (reference sequence). CDR3 sequence: CASSFRARNYGYTF. The CDR3 DNA follows: TGTGCCAGCAGCTTTCGGGCCCGAAACTATGGCTACACCTTC.

This rearrangement joins TRBV25-1 to TRBJ2-7; D uncertain. This CDR3 is 14 amino acids long. The V gene's germline CDR1 is MGHDK and CDR2 SYGVNS. V was trimmed by 0 bases and J by 3 bases, leaving 9 bases between them. CDR3 in amino acids: CASSEYPANYEQYV. The CDR3 region has the DNA TGTGCCAGCAGTGAATACCCGGCGAACTACGAGCAGTACGTC.

To note about this clone: One end of the junction is discordant with germline, which a read error may explain. The gene calls are TRBV27 and TRBJ1-1, with unresolved D. The CDR3 runs to 13 residues. The germline V gene has CDR1 MNHEY and CDR2 SMNVEV (reference sequence). CDR3 loop: CASSLWMGTGAFF. For the CDR3, the DNA is TGTGCCAGCAGTTTATGGATGGGCACTGGAGCTTTCTTT.

As regards this clone: The junction and the germline gene differ at one end; a read error may be behind it. This sequence joins TRBV18 and TRBJ2-5; D gene unclear. This CDR3 contains 14 residues. Germline CDR1 reads KGHSH; CDR2 reads LQKENI. This CDR3 is CASSPRASQETQYF. The CDR3 bases are TGTGCCAGCTCCCCACGAGCCAGCCAAGAGACCCAGTACTTC. Complete variable domain (other parts from reference TRBV18 and TRBJ2-5): NAGVMQNPRHLVRRRGQEARLRCSPMKGHSHVYWYRQLPEEGLKFMVYLQKENIIDESGMPKERFSAEFPKEGPSILRIQQVVRGDSAAYFCASSPRASQETQYFGPGTRLLVL.

The chain joins TRBV5-5 to TRBJ2-7, with D possibly matching TRBD1 (6 bases). Germline V gene data show CDR1 as SGHKS and CDR2 as YYEKEE (reference sequence). The CDR3 length is 15 residues. Trimming left V 3 bases short and J 4 bases short, with 17 bases between. The CDR3 loop is CASSSFTGIIYEQYF. Written as DNA, the CDR3 is TGTGCCAGCAGCTCATTTACAGGGATCATATACGAGCAGTACTTC.

CDR3 sequence reads: CASSPGRDEQFF. The CDR3 bases are TGCGCCAGCAGCCCGGGACGGGATGAGCAGTTCTTC. V usage is TRBV4-1 and J usage is TRBJ2-1, with D perhaps being TRBD1 or TRBD2 (5 bases each). V dropped 4 bases and J dropped 8 bases, with 9 bases sitting between them. Germline CDR1 reads MGHRA; CDR2 reads YSYEKL. The CDR3 loop spans 12 amino acids.

The chain is built from TRBV9 and TRBJ1-2; no definite D call. V gave up 0 bases and J gave up 6 bases, with 9 bases separating them. Germline V gene data show CDR1 as SGDLS and CDR2 as YYNGEE. The CDR3 totals 13 residues. The CDR3 DNA reads TGTGCCAGCAGCGTAGACGTCACCGATGGCTACACCTTC. Its protein is CASSVDVTDGYTF.

V is TRBV6-1 and J is TRBJ1-3; tentatively, D is TRBD1 (6 bases). In germline, CDR1 is MNHNS, CDR2 SASEGT. The CDR3 runs 15 residues. V was clipped by 5 bases and J by 4 bases, with 15 bases between them. CDR3 protein: CASSSIQGYGNTIYF. The CDR3 nucleotides are TGTGCCAGCAGTTCCATCCAGGGGTACGGAAACACCATATATTTT.

CDR3 nucleotide sequence: TGTGCCACCCTCACCGACTCCTACGAGCAGTACTTC. Translation: CATLTDSYEQYF. This rearrangement joins TRBV28 to TRBJ2-7, with D unresolved. V was clipped by 10 bases and J by 0 bases, with 10 bases between them. The germline V gene has CDR1 MDHEN and CDR2 SYDVKM. The CDR3 contains 12 residues.

The chain joins TRBV4-1 to TRBJ2-1; 11 nucleotides align to TRBD2. This CDR3 comprises 16 residues. The V gene end was trimmed by 1 base and the J gene end by 4 bases; junction bases not matched to a gene: 3. CDR1 is MGHRA, CDR2 YSYEKL, per germline. CDR3 sequence (DNA): TGCGCCAGCAGCCAAGCAATAGCGGGGGGGTACAATGAGCAGTTCTTC. Its protein product is CASSQAIAGGYNEQFF.

The sample holds a few counts of this clone. The chain links TRBV7-9 to TRBJ1-2, with a weak D call TRBD1 (6 bases). The germline V and J ends were trimmed by 5 bases and 8 bases, with 18 bases remaining between them. The CDR3 totals 14 residues. CDR1 is SEHNR and CDR2 is FQNEAQ in the germline V gene (reference sequence). The CDR3 DNA is TGTGCCAGCAGCCCCCCGACAGGCAAAGGGGGCTACACCTTC. As protein: CASSPPTGKGGYTF.

The rearrangement links TRBV30 to TRBJ1-1; D uncertain. This CDR3 is 13 amino acids long. The V end lost 1 base, the J end lost 1 base, and 7 bases lay between the germline ends. Germline V gene lookup returns CDR1 GTSNPN and CDR2 SVGIG (reference sequence). CDR3 sequence reads: CAWSERSNTEAFF. CDR3 sequence (DNA): TGTGCCTGGAGTGAGAGGTCGAACACTGAAGCTTTCTTT.